Listed below are T cell receptor beta chains from one sample, sequenced in a study of T cell responses to AZD1222 COVID-19 vaccine. The repertoire was sequenced with immunoSEQ multiplex PCR; TCRdb's copy has only in-frame clones and lacks some. The sample lists around 160,000 clones, roughly 80% seen once, with over 4% in the top ten. The sample was peripheral blood, taken on day 0 of MenACWY control vaccination. Receptors originate from an adult in good health. Each CDR3 is given with its conserved first and last residue. A D gene is named only where the DNA matches it firmly. Expanded clones are given a class, and other clones once, few, many or no size at all.

D: .
size: .
V: TRBV19
J: TRBJ1-5
CDR3: CASSMGQHSTPPQHF
DNA: TGTGCCAGTAGTATGGGTCAGCACAGCACTCCGCCCCAGCATTTT

D: TRBD1
size: .
V: TRBV11-2
J: TRBJ1-2
CDR3: CASSLGDSAYGYTF
DNA: TGTGCCAGCAGCTTAGGGGACAGCGCCTATGGCTACACCTTC

D: .
size: few
V: TRBV11-3
J: TRBJ2-1
CDR3: CASKRRGNNEQFF
DNA: TGTGCCAGCAAGAGGAGGGGCAACAATGAGCAGTTCTTC

D: .
size: .
V: TRBV19
J: TRBJ2-1
CDR3: CASSIGVNSYNEQFF
DNA: TGTGCCAGTAGTATTGGGGTTAACTCCTACAATGAGCAGTTCTTC

D: .
size: once
V: TRBV5-4
J: TRBJ1-6
CDR3: CASSYRDVGSPLHF
DNA: TGTGCCAGCAGCTACCGGGACGTAGGTTCACCCCTCCACTTT

D: .
size: .
V: TRBV3-1/TRBV3-2
J: TRBJ2-1
CDR3: CASSHTIYVVGNNEQFF
DNA: TGTGCCAGCAGCCACACGATCTACGTTGTCGGAAACAATGAGCAGTTCTTC

D: .
size: many
V: TRBV5-4
J: TRBJ1-2
CDR3: CASSLEPGSVYGYTF
DNA: TGTGCCAGCAGCTTGGAACCGGGCAGCGTCTATGGCTACACCTTC

D: .
size: few
V: TRBV4-1
J: TRBJ1-2
CDR3: CASSQGRALNYGYTF
DNA: TGCGCCAGCAGCCAAGGACGGGCTCTTAACTATGGCTACACCTTC

D: .
size: .
V: TRBV4-2
J: TRBJ2-3
CDR3: CASSQVSGATDTQYF
DNA: TGTGCCAGCAGCCAAGTAAGTGGGGCTACAGATACGCAGTATTTT

D: .
size: .
V: TRBV5-6
J: TRBJ2-1
CDR3: CASTSPVAGQFF
DNA: TGTGCCAGCACCAGCCCGGTCGCCGGGCAGTTCTTC